This TCR beta chain derives from a study of blood T cell repertoires in COVID-19. Study details: COVID-19 samples, acute and convalescent, were from the United States, Italy and Spain. PBMCs, B-cell-depleted T cells, or T cells provided the cDNA or gDNA that made up the material.

From germline, CDR1 is LGHNT and CDR2 FRNRAP. Trimming took 1 base from V and 0 from J; bases not matched to a gene: 8. The CDR3 runs to 17 residues. As handled by the study authors: Estimated nucleated cell counts came from reference gene primer amplification. Repertoires were generated with immunoSEQ multiplex PCR, while TCRdb's copy carries only in-frame clones and drops some. Clonal size and the V and J genes are those of that table, whereas D and trimming came from the DNA. Of 190,000 or so clones listed, around nine tenths are singletons. This clonotype was sampled from a middle-aged man with active or convalescent COVID-19. The rearrangement uses TRBV12-5 and TRBJ2-7; 8 positions match TRBD1. Sample: peripheral blood. The CDR3 reads CASGLAPGQGLSYEQYF. The CDR3, as DNA: TGTGCTAGTGGTTTGGCTCCCGGACAGGGTCTCTCCTACGAGCAGTACTTC.